This T cell receptor (beta chain) originates from a study of T cell responses to AZD1222 COVID-19 vaccine. Points from the study as a whole: CD4 TCRs linked to vaccination spanned spike, dominating at 160-218 and 743-854. Seropositive status at baseline applied to only 6 or 7 AZD1222 recipients.

A note on this clone: Its antigen is as yet unknown.

Sequencing was performed with immunoSEQ multiplex PCR; in TCRdb, only in-frame clones are kept and a portion is missing. The sample contains roughly 200,000 clones, about nine tenths of which appear only once. The sequencing here drew on peripheral blood, taken 28 days after the second AZD1222 dose. This sequence originates from an adult who received the AZD1222 COVID-19 vaccine.

The CDR3 spells CASSFARGREETQYF. In nucleotides, the CDR3 is TGCGCCAGCAGCTTTGCCAGGGGGCGGGAGGAGACCCAGTACTTC. This rearrangement joins TRBV5-1 to TRBJ2-5; a possible D gene is TRBD1 (8 bases). Deletions cut 2 bases from V and 5 bases from J, with 16 bases between. The CDR3 totals 15 residues. Germline V lookup: CDR1 SGHRS, CDR2 YFSETQ.